The 5 T cell receptor beta chains below were found in one sample sequenced in a study of T cells in Graves' hyperthyroidism and ophthalmopathy. The TCR beta CDR3 regions underwent amplification using RNA transcripts as the source. HTBI primers were used for first-round RT-PCR of the TCR CDR3. TCRdb itself ran the multiplex PCR reads through MiXCR, one entry per CDR3 protein. The repertoire holds 550,000 to 600,000 distinct CDR3 sequences, 13% to 15% seen once, with roughly 7% in the top ten. Sequencing input: blood. The receptor source for this set is a woman aged 18-30 years with Graves' ophthalmopathy.

There are many counts of this clonotype. The genes are TRBV6-6 and TRBJ1-1; the match to TRBD1 covers 8 bases. Germline V gene lookup returns CDR1 MNHNY and CDR2 SVGAGI (reference sequence). With V trimmed by 2 bases and J by 4 bases, 9 bases remained unmatched. This CDR3 spans 16 amino acids. CDR3 nucleotides: TGTGCCAGCAGTTACCTCACGACAGGGGTCGTCACTGAAGCTTTCTTT. This codes for CASSYLTTGVVTEAFF.

This clonotype was counted ten times or more. CDR3 sequence (DNA): TGTGCCAGCAGCTTATTGGGTCAGACTCAGAACACTGAAGCTTTCTTT. Residues: CASSLLGQTQNTEAFF. The V and J genes are TRBV7-8 and TRBJ1-1, with unresolved D. This CDR3 has 16 amino acids. Germline-derived CDR1 and CDR2 are SGHVS and FQNEAQ. The V end was cut by 2 bases, the J end by 1 base, with 14 bases between.

The chain employs TRBV3-1 and TRBJ2-1, with a possible D match to TRBD1 (5 bases). The CDR3 spans 15 residues. Looked up from germline, CDR1 is LGHDT and CDR2 is YNNKEL (reference sequence). The ends were cut back, 1 base at V and 6 bases at J, with 13 bases in the middle. CDR3 amino acids: CASSQGQRIGNEQFF. For the CDR3, the DNA is TGTGCCAGCAGCCAAGGACAGAGGATTGGCAATGAGCAGTTCTTC.

This clonotype was counted ten times or more. This CDR3 is CASSIGGLAVSYNEQFF. As DNA, the CDR3 is TGTGCCAGCAGTATTGGAGGACTAGCCGTCTCCTACAATGAGCAGTTCTTC. The V gene is TRBV2, the J gene TRBJ2-1, with 8 bases that match TRBD2. The CDR3 is made up of 17 amino acids. Germline assignment: CDR1 SNHLY and CDR2 FYNNEI. J lost 0 bases, V lost 5 bases, and 9 bases had no gene match.

The rearrangement uses TRBV29-1 and TRBJ1-1; D is uncertain. The ends were cut back, 7 bases at V and 0 bases at J, with 12 bases in the middle. This CDR3 contains 13 residues. Germline loops: CDR1 SQVTM, CDR2 ANQGSEA. CDR3 in DNA: TGCAGCGACGGGGAGCCCATGAACACTGAAGCTTTCTTT. This sequence encodes CSDGEPMNTEAFF.